This T cell receptor (beta chain) was recovered during a study of naive and memory T cell subsets. Germline V CDR1 and CDR2: MGHRA, YSYEKL. The CDR3 consists of 15 residues. Trimming shortened V by 0 bases and J by 3 bases, and 11 bases separated the two germline ends. An equimolar mix of two oligonucleotides served as the beta constant-region primer for TRBC1 and TRBC2. Each CDR3 protein gets one entry after TCRdb re-called the UMI-ligation and nested PCR reads with MiXCR. Here the sample spans 23,000 or so distinct CDR3 sequences, about 10% being singletons. Cells stained for CD3, CD4, CD8, CD45RA and CD27 were sorted into four subsets.

The sequenced material came from central memory CD8+ T cells from blood. V is TRBV4-1 and J is TRBJ1-2; D gene uncertain. This clonotype originated in a human donor in good health. CDR3 region: CASSQDLLGDYGYTF. The CDR3 nucleotides are TGCGCCAGCAGCCAAGATCTACTGGGAGACTATGGCTACACCTTC.